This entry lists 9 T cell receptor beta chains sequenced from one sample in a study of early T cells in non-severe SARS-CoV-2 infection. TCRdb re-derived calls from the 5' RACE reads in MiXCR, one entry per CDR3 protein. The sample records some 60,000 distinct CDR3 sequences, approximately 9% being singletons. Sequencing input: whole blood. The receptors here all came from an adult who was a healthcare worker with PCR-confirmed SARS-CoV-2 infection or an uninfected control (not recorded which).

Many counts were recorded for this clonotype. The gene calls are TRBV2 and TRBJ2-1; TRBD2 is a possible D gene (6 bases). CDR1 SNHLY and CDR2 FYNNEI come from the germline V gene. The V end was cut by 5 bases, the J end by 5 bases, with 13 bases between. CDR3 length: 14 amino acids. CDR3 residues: CASSRADYNNEQFF. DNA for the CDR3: TGTGCCAGCAGTAGAGCGGACTATAACAATGAGCAGTTCTTC.

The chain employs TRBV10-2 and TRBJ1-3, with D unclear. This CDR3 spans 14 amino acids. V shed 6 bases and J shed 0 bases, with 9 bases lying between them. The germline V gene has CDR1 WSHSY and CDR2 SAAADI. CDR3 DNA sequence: TGCGCCAGCAGCGACATCCGCTCTGGAAACACCATATATTTT. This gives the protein CASSDIRSGNTIYF.

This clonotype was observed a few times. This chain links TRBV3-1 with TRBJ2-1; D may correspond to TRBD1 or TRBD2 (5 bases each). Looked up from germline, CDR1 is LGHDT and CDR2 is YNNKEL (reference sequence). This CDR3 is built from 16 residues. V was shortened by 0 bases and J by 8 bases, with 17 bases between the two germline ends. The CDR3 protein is CASSQDSGPPLDEQFF. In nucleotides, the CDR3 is TGTGCCAGCAGCCAAGACTCGGGACCCCCTTTGGATGAGCAGTTCTTC.

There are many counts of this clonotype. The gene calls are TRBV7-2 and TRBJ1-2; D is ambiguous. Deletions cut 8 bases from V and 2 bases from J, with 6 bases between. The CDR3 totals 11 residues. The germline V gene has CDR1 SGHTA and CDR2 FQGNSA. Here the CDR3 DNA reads TGTGCCAGCGGAGGGAACTATGGCTACACCTTC. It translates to CASGGNYGYTF.

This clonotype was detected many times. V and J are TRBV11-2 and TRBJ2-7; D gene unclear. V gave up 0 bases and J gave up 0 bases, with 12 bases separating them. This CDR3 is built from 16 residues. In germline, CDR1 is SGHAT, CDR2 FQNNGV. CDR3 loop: CASSLDQARSSYEQYV. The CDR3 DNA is TGTGCCAGCAGCTTAGATCAGGCGCGGAGCTCCTACGAGCAGTACGTC.

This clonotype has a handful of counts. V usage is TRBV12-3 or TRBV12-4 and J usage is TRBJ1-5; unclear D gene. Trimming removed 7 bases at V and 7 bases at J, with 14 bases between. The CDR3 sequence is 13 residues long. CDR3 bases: TGTGCCAGCACCGCGGACCCCGCGCAGCCCCAGCATTTT. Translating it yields CASTADPAQPQHF.

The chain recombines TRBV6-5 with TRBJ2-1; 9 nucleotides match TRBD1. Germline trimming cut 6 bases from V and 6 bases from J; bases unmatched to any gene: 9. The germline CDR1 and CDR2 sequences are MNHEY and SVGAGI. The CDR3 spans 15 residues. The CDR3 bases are TGTGCCAGCAGGACCGGGACAGGGATGGTCAATGAGCAGTTCTTC. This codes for CASRTGTGMVNEQFF.

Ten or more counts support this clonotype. This CDR3 is CASSGQFTDTQYF. DNA for the CDR3: TGTGCCAGCAGTGGCCAGTTCACAGATACGCAGTATTTT. V and J are TRBV28 and TRBJ2-3; D remains unclear. The CDR3 covers 13 residues. Germline V lookup: CDR1 MDHEN, CDR2 SYDVKM. V was shortened by 5 bases and J by 2 bases, with 8 bases between the two germline ends.

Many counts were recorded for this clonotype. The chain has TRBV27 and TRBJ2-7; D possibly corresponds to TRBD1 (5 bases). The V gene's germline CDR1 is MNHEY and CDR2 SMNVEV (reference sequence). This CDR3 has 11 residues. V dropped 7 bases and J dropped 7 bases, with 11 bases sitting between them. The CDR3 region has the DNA TGTGCCAGCACAGGGTTTCGGGAGCAGTACGTC. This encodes CASTGFREQYV.